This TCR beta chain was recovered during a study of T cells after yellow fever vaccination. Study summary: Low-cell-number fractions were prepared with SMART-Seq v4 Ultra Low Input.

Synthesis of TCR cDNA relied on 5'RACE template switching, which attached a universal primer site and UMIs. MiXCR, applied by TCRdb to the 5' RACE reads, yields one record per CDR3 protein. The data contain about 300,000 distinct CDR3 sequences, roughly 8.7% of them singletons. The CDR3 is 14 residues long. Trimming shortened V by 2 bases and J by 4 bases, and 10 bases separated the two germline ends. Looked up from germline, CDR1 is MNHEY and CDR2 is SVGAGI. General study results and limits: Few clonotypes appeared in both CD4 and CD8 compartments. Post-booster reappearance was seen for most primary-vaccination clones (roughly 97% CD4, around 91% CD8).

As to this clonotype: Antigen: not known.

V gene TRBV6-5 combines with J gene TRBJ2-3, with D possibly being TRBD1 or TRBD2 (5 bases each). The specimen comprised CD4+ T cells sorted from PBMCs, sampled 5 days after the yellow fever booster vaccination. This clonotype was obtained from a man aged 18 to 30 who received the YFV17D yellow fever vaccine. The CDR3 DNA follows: TGTGCCAGCAGTTACACGGGGACCCCAGATACGCAGTATTTT. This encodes CASSYTGTPDTQYF.